This T cell receptor (beta chain) was retrieved from a study of blood T cells in healthy people across ages. Alongside a J-beta primer mix, a sample-barcoded 5' primer served in a second PCR lasting about 7 to 12 cycles. Every cDNA molecule bore a tag from a template-switch adaptor containing 12 random nucleotides. TCRdb itself ran the 5' RACE reads through MiXCR, one entry per CDR3 protein. The sample shows around 800,000 distinct CDR3 sequences, around two thirds of them seen only once. Total RNA was isolated from each sample in quantities of at least 5 micrograms. In germline, CDR1 is SGHTA, CDR2 FQGNSA. The CDR3 extends over 15 amino acids. Trimming took off 2 bases at V and 2 bases at J, with 10 bases between the two ends.

The receptor's source is a man aged 25 to 40 in good health. V usage is TRBV7-2 and J usage is TRBJ1-5; D gene unclear. Sample: blood. The CDR3 sequence: CASSLWGEGNQPQHF. As DNA, the CDR3 is TGTGCCAGCAGCTTATGGGGTGAAGGCAATCAGCCCCAGCATTTT.